This passage covers 18 T cell receptor beta chains from one sample sequenced in a study of T-cell memory formation after mild COVID-19. TCRdb reprocessed the 5' RACE reads via MiXCR and lists one record per CDR3 protein. The repertoire includes about 240,000 distinct CDR3 sequences, 8% to 10% of them detected once, and 20% to 25% sits in the top ten. The sequencing sample was made of PBMCs or a T cell subset sorted from them (not recorded which). All receptors come from a man younger than 35 who had mild COVID-19 (a few samples of this study predate the infection). Cell type and time point are not known.

This clonotype was observed a handful of times. V and J are TRBV4-1 and TRBJ1-5; no reliable D call. V was shortened by 1 base and J by 6 bases, with 10 bases between the two germline ends. Germline lookup yields CDR1 MGHRA and CDR2 YSYEKL. The CDR3 is 14 amino acids. Written as DNA, the CDR3 is TGCGCCAGCAGCCAAGGCCCATCCAGTCAGCCCCAGCATTTT. Translating gives CASSQGPSSQPQHF.

The sample holds many counts of this clonotype. The chain has TRBV15 and TRBJ2-7; 9 nucleotides line up with TRBD1. Trimming at V came to 4 bases and at J to 0 bases, leaving 4 bases not matched to a gene. This CDR3 spans 15 amino acids. Germline V CDR1 and CDR2: LNHNV, YYDKDF (reference sequence). The CDR3 protein is CATSKRDRDSYEQYV. DNA for the CDR3: TGTGCCACCAGCAAAAGGGACAGGGACTCCTACGAGCAGTACGTC.

This chain connects TRBV5-4 to TRBJ2-3; TRBD1 matches at 11 bases. CDR1 and CDR2 (germline): SGHNT, YYREEE (reference sequence). This CDR3 spans 15 amino acids. Trimming removed 5 bases from V and 4 bases from J; junction bases left unmatched: 6. Written as DNA, the CDR3 is TGTGCCAGCAGTTCCGGGACAGGGGGGCCAGATACGCAGTATTTT. Translating it yields CASSSGTGGPDTQYF.

At least ten counts were recorded for this clonotype. The rearrangement joins TRBV10-3 to TRBJ2-2; D gene ambiguous. V was pared by 7 bases and J by 5 bases, with 5 bases between. CDR3 length equals 11 residues. Germline assignment: CDR1 ENHRY and CDR2 SYGVKD. CDR3 sequence reads: CAITSTGELFF. As DNA, the CDR3 is TGTGCCATCACCTCTACCGGGGAGCTGTTTTTT.

The CDR3 here is CASSEGWPNKQYF. CDR3 bases: TGTGCCAGCAGTGAGGGTTGGCCGAACAAGCAGTACTTC. The chain couples TRBV25-1 to TRBJ2-7; D not certain. Trimming pared 3 bases from V and 8 bases from J, leaving 14 bases between. Germline CDR1 reads MGHDK; CDR2 reads SYGVNS. The CDR3 is 13 amino acids.

Only a few counts were recorded for this clonotype. V gene TRBV11-2 combines with J gene TRBJ2-5; possible D gene TRBD2, 6 bases. The ends were cut back, 3 bases at V and 3 bases at J, with 14 bases in the middle. CDR3 length: 15 amino acids. Germline CDR1 reads SGHAT; CDR2 reads FQNNGV. The CDR3 bases are TGTGCCAGCAGCTTTCACCCCGGGACTGAAGAGACCCAGTACTTC. This codes for CASSFHPGTEETQYF.

In its sample, this clonotype was seen many times. This chain joins TRBV7-2 and TRBJ2-2; the D is unclear. The germline V gene has CDR1 SGHTA and CDR2 FQGNSA. The V end lost 2 bases, the J end lost 3 bases, and 19 bases lay between the germline ends. This CDR3 contains 18 residues. The DNA of the CDR3 is TGTGCCAGCAGCTTATTCAGCGTTCTTGGGGAATACACCGGGGAGCTGTTTTTT. Amino acids: CASSLFSVLGEYTGELFF.

There are a few counts of this clonotype. The chain combines TRBV10-3 with TRBJ2-7, with 7 nucleotides matching TRBD1. V shed 0 bases and J 6 bases; nucleotides not matched to a gene: 8. There are 15 residues in the CDR3. CDR1 ENHRY and CDR2 SYGVKD come from the germline V gene. CDR3 bases: TGTGCCATCAGTGAGTCGATGACAGGGCTTTCCGAGCAGTACTTC. Residues: CAISESMTGLSEQYF.

This rearrangement joins TRBV7-2 to TRBJ1-4; TRBD1 aligns across 9 bases. Germline V lookup: CDR1 SGHTA, CDR2 FQGNSA. Losses at the gene ends were 2 bases for V and 4 bases for J; bases not matched to a gene: 8. The CDR3 is 17 residues long. CDR3 in amino acids: CASSLSRYRGRNEKLFF. CDR3 DNA: TGTGCCAGCAGCTTATCAAGATACAGGGGGCGTAATGAAAAACTGTTTTTT.

This clonotype has just a few counts. V gene TRBV3-1 combines with J gene TRBJ1-6; 7 bases align to TRBD1. This CDR3 has 15 amino acids. Germline V CDR1 and CDR2: LGHDT, YNNKEL (reference sequence). Trimming took 4 bases from V and 10 from J; bases not matched to a gene: 10. DNA of the CDR3: TGTGCCAGCAGCCCCACGGACAGGATAGGGTCACCCCTCCACTTT. It encodes CASSPTDRIGSPLHF. The complete variable domain, with remaining parts taken from reference TRBV3-1 and TRBJ1-6, reads DTAVSQTPKYLVTQMGNDKSIKCEQNLGHDTMYWYKQDSKKFLKIMFSYNNKELIINETVPNRFSPKSPDKAHLNLHINSLELGDSAVYFCASSPTDRIGSPLHFGNGTRLTVT.

In its sample, this clonotype was seen many times. J is TRBJ2-5 and V is TRBV7-2, with D perhaps given as TRBD1 or TRBD2 (5 bases each). V shed 3 bases and J shed 7 bases, with 18 bases lying between them. CDR3 length equals 15 residues. Germline V gene lookup returns CDR1 SGHTA and CDR2 FQGNSA. The CDR3 nucleotides are TGTGCCAGCAGCTTTATTTGGGGGAATGACGGGACCCAGTACTTC. It is translated as CASSFIWGNDGTQYF.

V is TRBV6-2 or TRBV6-3 and J is TRBJ2-6, with D possibly TRBD2 on 6 matching bases. Germline CDR1 is MNHEY and CDR2 is SVGEGT. The CDR3 contains 19 residues. V lost 6 bases to trimming and J lost 0 bases, with 21 bases between them. The CDR3 loop reads CASSTSGGTFLSGANVLTF. The CDR3 bases are TGTGCCAGCAGCACATCTGGCGGGACTTTCCTCTCTGGGGCCAACGTCCTGACTTTC.

As concerns this clonotype: At one boundary the junction diverges from the germline segment, which might be a read error. The chain uses TRBV5-1 and TRBJ2-7; 10 bases are shared with TRBD1. This CDR3 contains 17 residues. Germline V gene sequence: CDR1 SGHRS, CDR2 YFSETQ. The CDR3 loop is CASSLGPGQGNTYEQYF. The CDR3 bases are TGCGCCAGCAGTTTGGGGCCGGGACAGGGGAATACCTACGAGCAGTACTTC.

This clonotype has ten or more counts. CDR3 amino acids: CASSTSGGSRTGELFF. In DNA, the CDR3 is TGTGCCAGCAGCACTAGCGGGGGGTCGCGCACCGGGGAGCTGTTTTTT. The chain is built from TRBV7-9 and TRBJ2-2, with 12 bases aligning to TRBD2. The trim removed 5 bases at V and 4 bases at J, leaving 5 bases unmatched. The length of the CDR3 is 16 residues. Germline CDR1 SEHNR, CDR2 FQNEAQ (reference sequence).

The chain employs TRBV27 and TRBJ1-1, with D possibly TRBD1 on 5 matching bases. V gave up 3 bases and J gave up 11 bases, with 16 bases separating them. The CDR3 spans 13 residues. Per germline, CDR1 MNHEY and CDR2 SMNVEV (reference sequence). DNA for the CDR3: TGTGCCAGCAGTTTCTGGTGGGGGATCAAGGCTTTCTTT. Protein sequence: CASSFWWGIKAFF.

This clonotype has only a few counts. The chain has TRBV29-1 and TRBJ2-5; no clear D gene. V gave up 3 bases and J gave up 0 bases, with 11 bases separating them. The CDR3 spans 14 residues. From germline, CDR1 is SQVTM and CDR2 ANQGSEA. Here the CDR3 DNA reads TGCAGCGTTGAGGCGCGGTCGTACCAAGAGACCCAGTACTTC. Encoded protein: CSVEARSYQETQYF.

This clonotype showed up just a few times. The rearrangement uses TRBV9 and TRBJ2-2, with D uncertain. The germline V gene has CDR1 SGDLS and CDR2 YYNGEE. V was shortened by 0 bases and J by 4 bases, with 19 bases between the two germline ends. This CDR3 has 18 amino acids. This chain's CDR3 is CASSVDWVGTFSTGELFF. The DNA of the CDR3 is TGTGCCAGCAGCGTAGACTGGGTCGGCACGTTTTCCACCGGGGAGCTGTTTTTT.

This clonotype appeared a few times. This rearrangement joins TRBV10-3 to TRBJ2-3; TRBD1 agrees at 9 bases. The V segment lost 10 bases and the J segment 1 base; nucleotides outside the gene matches: 6. This CDR3 is 14 amino acids long. The germline CDR1 and CDR2 sequences are ENHRY and SYGVKD. Written as DNA, the CDR3 is TGTGCCACCCGGACAGGGGAAGGCACAGATACGCAGTATTTT. It specifies CATRTGEGTDTQYF.